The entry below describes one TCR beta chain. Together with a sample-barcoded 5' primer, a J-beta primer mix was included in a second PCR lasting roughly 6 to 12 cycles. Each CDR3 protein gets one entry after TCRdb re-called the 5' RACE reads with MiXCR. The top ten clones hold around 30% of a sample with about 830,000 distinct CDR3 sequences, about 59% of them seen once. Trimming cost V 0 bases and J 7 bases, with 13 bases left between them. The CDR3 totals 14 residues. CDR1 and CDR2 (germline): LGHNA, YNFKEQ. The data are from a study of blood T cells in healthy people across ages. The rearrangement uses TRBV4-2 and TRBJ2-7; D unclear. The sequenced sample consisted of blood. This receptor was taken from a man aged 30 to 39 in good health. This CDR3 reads CASSQDVGSREQYF. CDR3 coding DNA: TGTGCCAGCAGCCAAGATGTGGGTAGTAGGGAGCAGTACTTC.